The clone carrying this TCR beta chain was counted ten times or more. Its antigen is unidentified. In germline, CDR1 is SGHAT, CDR2 FQNNGV. Trimming stripped 6 bases from V and 4 bases from J, with 24 bases between. The CDR3 has 17 residues. The data stem from a study of regulatory T cells in long-lasting Graves disease. Study findings and constraints: Lower TCR diversity was seen in persistent Graves' patients than in newly diagnosed ones.

CDR3-region Arm-PCR and iRepertoire HTBI primers produced the TCR beta libraries. TCRdb re-called the multiplex PCR reads through MiXCR, storing one row per CDR3 protein. The sample lists hundreds of thousands of distinct CDR3 sequences; 20% to 25% were seen once. Time point defined: persistent/refractory GD, antithyroid drugs over 5 years with positive TRAb. After RNA was extracted from PBMCs, the TCR library was made from it. Clinicians diagnosed Graves' disease using American Thyroid Association guidelines. The specimen comprised peripheral blood mononuclear cells (PBMCs), sampled when the disease was refractory, from a patient treated with antithyroid drugs. This sequence originates from a female donor with Graves disease. The V gene is TRBV11-2, the J gene TRBJ1-2; D not certain. The chain's CDR3 is CASSFASVQRHGYGYTF. DNA of the CDR3: TGTGCCAGCAGTTTCGCCAGCGTACAGCGCCACGGCTATGGCTACACCTTC.